This entry lists 11 T cell receptor beta chains sequenced from one sample in a study of regulatory T cells in long-lasting Graves disease. Building of the TCR beta libraries involved iRepertoire HTBI primers and Arm-PCR of CDR3 regions. TCRdb re-called the multiplex PCR reads through MiXCR, storing one row per CDR3 protein. This table has 450,000 to 600,000 distinct CDR3 sequences, 13% appearing once. The sample's time point: newly diagnosed GD, antithyroid drugs for less than 3 months. Making the TCR library involved RNA that had been extracted from PBMCs. The data were also submitted as part of a second study, on T cells in Graves' hyperthyroidism and ophthalmopathy.

The specimen comprised peripheral blood mononuclear cells (PBMCs), sampled at new diagnosis, from a patient treated with antithyroid drugs. The origin of the receptors is a man aged 25 to 40 with Graves disease.

This clonotype has ten or more counts. This chain uses TRBV2 with TRBJ2-4; D is perhaps TRBD1 (5 bases). V lost 6 bases and J lost 0, with 6 bases in between. This CDR3 spans 13 amino acids. Germline lookup yields CDR1 SNHLY and CDR2 FYNNEI. CDR3 protein: CASRGLAKNIQYF. CDR3 nucleotides: TGTGCCAGCAGGGGGCTAGCCAAAAACATTCAGTACTTC.

In its sample, this clonotype was seen a few times. V and J are TRBV7-2 and TRBJ2-3; TRBD2 matches at 9 bases. The CDR3 has 16 amino acids. Germline assignment: CDR1 SGHTA and CDR2 FQGNSA. V lost 6 bases to trimming and J lost 0 bases; unmatched junction nucleotides: 7. The CDR3 protein is CASRREGRWSTDTQYF. The CDR3 bases are TGTGCCAGCAGGCGGGAGGGCCGGTGGAGCACAGATACGCAGTATTTT.

This sequence joins TRBV25-1 and TRBJ1-4; 9 bases align to TRBD1. CDR1 and CDR2 from the germline V gene are MGHDK and SYGVNS. The V segment lost 2 bases and the J segment 5 bases; nucleotides outside the gene matches: 6. The CDR3 has 16 residues. DNA for the CDR3: TGTGCCAGCAGTGAACTTTCTGGGACAGGGAATGAAAAACTGTTTTTT. It specifies CASSELSGTGNEKLFF.

There are many counts of this clonotype. V usage is TRBV9 and J usage is TRBJ1-1; possibly TRBD1 for D (5 bases). The CDR3 loop spans 15 amino acids. Germline CDR1 and CDR2: SGDLS and YYNGEE. Between the trimmed V and J ends, which lost 0 bases and 0 bases, there was a span of 9 bases. CDR3 protein: CASSVAGQMNTEAFF. The DNA for the CDR3 is TGTGCCAGCAGCGTAGCGGGGCAGATGAACACTGAAGCTTTCTTT.

Only a few counts were recorded for this clonotype. The CDR3 is CAWSTDLRGTQYF. CDR3 DNA: TGTGCCTGGAGTACGGACCTCCGCGGGACCCAGTACTTC. This chain connects TRBV30 to TRBJ2-5; no definite D call. Per the germline V gene, CDR1 is GTSNPN and CDR2 is SVGIG (reference sequence). The ends were cut back, 2 bases at V and 7 bases at J, with 14 bases in the middle. The CDR3 covers 13 residues.

Ten or more counts support this clonotype. V usage is TRBV2 and J usage is TRBJ2-3, with TRBD2 matching 12 bases. V was pared by 10 bases and J by 7 bases, with 21 bases of the junction left unmatched. The CDR3 is 18 amino acids. Per germline, CDR1 SNHLY and CDR2 FYNNEI. The CDR3 coding sequence is TGTGCCATCCGGGTTCACTACAGACTAGCGGGAGAGGGGAATACGCAGTATTTT. Encoded protein: CAIRVHYRLAGEGNTQYF. The whole variable domain, filled in from reference TRBV2 and TRBJ2-3, reads EPEVTQTPSHQVTQMGQEVILRCVPISNHLYFYWYRQILGQKVEFLVSFYNNEISEKSEIFDDQFSVERPDGSNFTLKIRSTKLEDSAMYFCAIRVHYRLAGEGNTQYFGPGTRLTVL.

This clonotype was detected many times. The J gene is TRBJ2-7, the V gene TRBV20-1; the match to TRBD1 covers 9 bases. Germline CDR1 is DFQATT and CDR2 is SNEGSKA (reference sequence). V lost 6 bases and J lost 3; bases outside the gene matches: 3. This CDR3 has 12 residues. The CDR3 DNA follows: TGCAGTGCGACAGGGGGGGGCTACGAGCAGTACTTC. Translating it yields CSATGGGYEQYF.

This clonotype was found many times. The rearrangement links TRBV6-1 to TRBJ2-7; TRBD2 aligns across 11 bases. V lost 6 bases to trimming and J lost 8 bases; unmatched junction nucleotides: 15. This CDR3 spans 16 amino acids. The V gene's germline CDR1 is MNHNS and CDR2 SASEGT. The CDR3 reads CASSPRGTSGTTKQYF. As DNA, the CDR3 is TGTGCCAGCAGCCCTAGAGGGACTAGCGGAACTACGAAGCAGTACTTC.

This clonotype was observed at least ten times. In DNA form, the CDR3 reads TGCAGTGCCCCGGGACTAGCGGGACCCCAAGAGACCCAGTACTTC. Residues: CSAPGLAGPQETQYF. V is TRBV20-1 and J is TRBJ2-5; the match to TRBD2 covers 13 bases. This CDR3 spans 15 amino acids. V trimming: 6 bases; J trimming: 1 base; junction bases outside the gene matches: 5. The germline V gene has CDR1 DFQATT and CDR2 SNEGSKA (reference sequence).

This clonotype was seen repeatedly, ten times or more. This chain links TRBV10-3 with TRBJ1-1, with D possibly matching TRBD1 (5 bases). V lost 6 bases, J lost 3 bases, and 20 bases lay in between. Per the germline V gene, CDR1 is ENHRY and CDR2 is SYGVKD. The CDR3 totals 16 residues. In DNA form, the CDR3 reads TGTGCCATCAGCCTTGGGGCCCCTCGGCGCGACACTGAAGCTTTCTTT. Its translation is CAISLGAPRRDTEAFF.

CDR3 in amino acids: CASSEDSDNEQFF. The CDR3 coding sequence is TGTGCCAGCAGTGAAGACAGCGACAATGAGCAGTTCTTC. V gene TRBV2 combines with J gene TRBJ2-1; D is unresolved. The CDR3 runs 13 residues. Per germline, CDR1 SNHLY and CDR2 FYNNEI. Trimming left V 1 base short and J 5 bases short, with 6 bases between. Variable domain in full (rest from reference TRBV2 and TRBJ2-1): EPEVTQTPSHQVTQMGQEVILRCVPISNHLYFYWYRQILGQKVEFLVSFYNNEISEKSEIFDDQFSVERPDGSNFTLKIRSTKLEDSAMYFCASSEDSDNEQFFGPGTRLTVL.